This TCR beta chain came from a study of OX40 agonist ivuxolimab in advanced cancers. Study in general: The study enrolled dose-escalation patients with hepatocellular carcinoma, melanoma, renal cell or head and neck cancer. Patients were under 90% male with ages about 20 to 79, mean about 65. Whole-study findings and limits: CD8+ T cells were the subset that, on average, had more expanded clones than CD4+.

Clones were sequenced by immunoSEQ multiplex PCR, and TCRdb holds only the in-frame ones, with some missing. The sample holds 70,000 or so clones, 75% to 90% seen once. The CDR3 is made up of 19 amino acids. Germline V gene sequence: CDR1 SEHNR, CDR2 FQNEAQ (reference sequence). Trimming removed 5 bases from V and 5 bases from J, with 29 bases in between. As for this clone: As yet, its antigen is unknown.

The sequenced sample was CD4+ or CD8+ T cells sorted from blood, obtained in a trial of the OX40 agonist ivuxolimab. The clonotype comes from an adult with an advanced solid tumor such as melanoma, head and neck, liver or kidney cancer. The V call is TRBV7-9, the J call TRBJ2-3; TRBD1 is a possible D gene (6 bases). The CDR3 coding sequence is TGTGCCAGCAGCCTAAACTCTAGGGATTGGGGGCCCCAACAAGATACGCAGTATTTT. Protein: CASSLNSRDWGPQQDTQYF.